The sequence of this T cell receptor beta chain was determined in a study of human T cells and chemical hapten exposure. Documented time point: healthy volunteer bleed at 2 weeks. Total RNA was isolated from whole blood that had not been fractionated. Per the germline V gene, CDR1 is KGHSH and CDR2 is LQKENI. The V and J ends lost 3 bases and 2 bases, in that order; junction bases with no gene match: 4. This CDR3 has 16 amino acids. Each cDNA molecule in the library carried unique molecular identifiers. In the original analysis: Sample TCR counts, which ranged from roughly 20,000 to 750,000, had a median of around 93,000. TCRdb reanalysed the RACE reads using MiXCR and keeps one entry per CDR3 protein. These V and J calls are TCRdb output, not the study's own analysis. The table has some 93,000 distinct CDR3 sequences, around 9% seen once. Study conclusions and caveats: Unchanged with DPC sensitization were TCRs above 1 in 1000 frequency.

There are a few counts of this clonotype. Its antigen is not identified. This TCR was sampled from a female donor in good health. Some clones in this sample may be carry-over from other donors' samples. The chain carries TRBV18 and TRBJ2-6; 7 bases fit TRBD1. Sequencing used whole blood. CDR3 loop: CASSPNRGTGANVLTF. The CDR3 DNA sequence: TGTGCCAGCTCACCGAACAGGGGAACTGGGGCCAACGTCCTGACTTTC.